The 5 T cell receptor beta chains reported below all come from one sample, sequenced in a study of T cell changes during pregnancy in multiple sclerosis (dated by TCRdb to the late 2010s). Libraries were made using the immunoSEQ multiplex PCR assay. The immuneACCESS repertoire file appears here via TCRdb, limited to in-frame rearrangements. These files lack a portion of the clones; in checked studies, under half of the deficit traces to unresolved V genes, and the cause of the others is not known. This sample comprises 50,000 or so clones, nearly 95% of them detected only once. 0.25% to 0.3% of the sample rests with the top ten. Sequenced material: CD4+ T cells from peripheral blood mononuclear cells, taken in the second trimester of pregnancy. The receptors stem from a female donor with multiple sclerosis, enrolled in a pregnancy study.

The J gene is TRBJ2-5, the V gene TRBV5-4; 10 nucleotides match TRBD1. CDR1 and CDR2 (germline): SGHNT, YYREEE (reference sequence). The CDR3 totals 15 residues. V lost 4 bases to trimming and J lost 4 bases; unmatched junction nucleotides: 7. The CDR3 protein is CASSPGQGTPETQYF. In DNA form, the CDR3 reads TGTGCCAGCAGCCCGGGACAGGGGACCCCAGAGACCCAGTACTTC.

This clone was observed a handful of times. The CDR3 reads CASSDPGQTKGSPLHF. CDR3 DNA: TGTGCCAGCAGCGACCCGGGACAAACAAAGGGTTCACCCCTCCACTTT. The chain uses TRBV5-4 and TRBJ1-6; a possible D gene is TRBD1 (6 bases). This CDR3 has 16 residues. Germline values: CDR1 SGHNT, CDR2 YYREEE (reference sequence). V shed 4 bases and J shed 9 bases, with 20 bases lying between them.

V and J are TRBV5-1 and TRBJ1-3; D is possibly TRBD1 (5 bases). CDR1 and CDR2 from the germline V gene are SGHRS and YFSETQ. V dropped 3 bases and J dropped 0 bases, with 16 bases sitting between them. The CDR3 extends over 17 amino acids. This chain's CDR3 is CASSSSRDRTSGNTIYF. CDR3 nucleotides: TGCGCCAGCAGCTCCAGCCGAGACAGAACCTCTGGAAACACCATATATTTT.

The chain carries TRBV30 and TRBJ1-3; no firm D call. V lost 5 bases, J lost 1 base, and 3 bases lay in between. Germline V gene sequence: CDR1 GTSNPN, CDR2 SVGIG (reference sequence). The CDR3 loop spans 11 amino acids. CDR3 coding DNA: TGTGCCTGGCAGTCTGGAAACACCATATATTTT. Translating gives CAWQSGNTIYF.

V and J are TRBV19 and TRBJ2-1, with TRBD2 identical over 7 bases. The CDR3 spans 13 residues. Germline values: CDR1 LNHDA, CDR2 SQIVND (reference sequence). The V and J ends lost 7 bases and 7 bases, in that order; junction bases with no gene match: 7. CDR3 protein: CASTGGNLNEQFF. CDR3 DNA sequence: TGTGCCAGTACCGGGGGGAATTTGAATGAGCAGTTCTTC.